The 10 T cell receptor beta chains reported below all come from one sample, sequenced in a study of patients and donors after allogeneic stem cell transplantation (dated by TCRdb to between 2020 and 2021). Library construction relied on RT-PCR. Instrument used: NextSeq 550. Through fastp at Q25 and MiXCR, TCRdb rebuilt clones from the public reads, retaining in-frame beta chains. Rows merge per CDR3 protein into single entries with the most common DNA and genes. This sample is represented by roughly 2,500 distinct CDR3 sequences; approximately 7.9% of them were singletons. The ten largest clones take up less than 30% of the sample. Sequencing used blood, either unsorted or a sorted T cell fraction (not recorded which). These TCRs come from a human donor who was either an allogeneic HSCT recipient or a stem cell or donor lymphocyte infusion donor (not recorded which). It is not recorded whose cells these are; they may come from a transplant donor.

By sample share, this clonotype is medium-sized. The gene calls are TRBV12-3 or TRBV12-4 and TRBJ1-1; D remains ambiguous. The CDR3 spans 13 residues. Between the trimmed V and J ends, which lost 3 bases and 1 base, there was a span of 6 bases. The CDR3, as DNA: TGTGCCAGCAGTTTCTGGAAGAACACTGAAGCTTTCTTT. This codes for CASSFWKNTEAFF.

This clonotype qualifies as large. The chain carries TRBV7-9 and TRBJ2-1, with D unclear. This CDR3 has 13 residues. V was shortened by 3 bases and J by 5 bases, with 8 bases between the two germline ends. Germline CDR1 SEHNR, CDR2 FQNEAQ (reference sequence). CDR3 sequence: CASSLGSDNEQFF. DNA of the CDR3: TGTGCCAGCAGCTTGGGCAGTGACAATGAGCAGTTCTTC.

This clonotype showed up just a few times. V is TRBV5-1 and J is TRBJ1-3; D not certain. CDR3 length equals 12 residues. Per the germline V gene, CDR1 is SGHRS and CDR2 is YFSETQ. The V and J ends lost 4 bases and 4 bases respectively, with 6 bases between them. CDR3 residues: CASSTGGNTIYF. The CDR3 nucleotides are TGCGCCAGCAGCACGGGGGGAAACACCATATATTTT.

By its share, this clonotype is medium-sized. The chain is built from TRBV5-5 and TRBJ1-6, with a weak D call TRBD1 (5 bases). The germline V gene has CDR1 SGHKS and CDR2 YYEKEE (reference sequence). The CDR3 totals 18 residues. Trimming cost V 5 bases and J 8 bases, with 26 bases left between them. CDR3 region: CASRQYLSGNLFDSPLHF. The CDR3 nucleotides are TGTGCCAGCAGGCAATACCTATCAGGGAACCTCTTCGATTCACCCCTCCACTTT.

The chain carries TRBV7-2 and TRBJ2-4; no clear D. CDR1 and CDR2 from the germline V gene are SGHTA and FQGNSA. This CDR3 has 13 residues. Trimming stripped 0 bases from V and 6 bases from J, with 6 bases between. The CDR3 protein is CASSLATRNIQYF. CDR3 sequence (DNA): TGTGCCAGCAGCTTAGCAACGAGAAACATTCAGTACTTC.

This clonotype showed up just a few times. The genes are TRBV18 and TRBJ2-1; 7 nucleotides match TRBD2. The CDR3 length is 15 residues. CDR1 is KGHSH and CDR2 is LQKENI in the germline V gene. V lost 0 bases, J lost 8 bases, and 7 bases stayed unmatched. This CDR3 reads CASSPPEGGRDEQFF. The CDR3 bases are TGTGCCAGCTCACCACCGGAGGGAGGGAGGGATGAGCAGTTCTTC.

This rearrangement joins TRBV13 to TRBJ2-3, with 9 bases matching TRBD2. Unmatched junction bases numbered 16, after V lost 7 bases and J lost 8 bases. The CDR3 totals 16 residues. The V gene's germline CDR1 is PRHDT and CDR2 FYEKMQ (reference sequence). The CDR3 DNA follows: TGTGCCAGCACTCCGCCGACTAGCGGTCACAGATTTACGCAGTATTTT. Translated, it gives CASTPPTSGHRFTQYF. Filled out from reference TRBV13 and TRBJ2-3, the complete variable domain reads AAGVIQSPRHLIKEKRETATLKCYPIPRHDTVYWYQQGPGQDPQFLISFYEKMQSDKGSIPDRFSAQQFSDYHSELNMSSLELGDSALYFCASTPPTSGHRFTQYFGPGTRLTVL.

In its sample, this clonotype is medium-sized (0.01 to 0.1%). The V and J genes are TRBV3-1 and TRBJ2-1; the D is unclear. V gave up 3 bases and J gave up 4 bases, with 4 bases separating them. The length of the CDR3 is 12 residues. Germline CDR1 and CDR2: LGHDT and YNNKEL (reference sequence). The CDR3 DNA is TGTGCCAGCAGCCAGGGATACAATGAGCAGTTCTTC. Translation: CASSQGYNEQFF.

The chain joins TRBV10-3 to TRBJ2-3, with TRBD2 matching 7 bases. Germline V gives CDR1 ENHRY, CDR2 SYGVKD. This CDR3 is built from 12 residues. J was trimmed by 2 bases and V by 8 bases; bases with no gene match: 1. CDR3 amino acids: CAIGGDTDTQYF. The CDR3 DNA reads as TGTGCCATCGGGGGGGACACAGATACGCAGTATTTT.

The chain couples TRBV28 to TRBJ1-1; the D is unclear. V lost 2 bases, J lost 0 bases, and 4 bases lay in between. Germline CDR1 MDHEN, CDR2 SYDVKM. This CDR3 contains 13 residues. The CDR3 sequence is CASSLQLNTEAFF. The CDR3 DNA follows: TGTGCCAGCAGTTTACAGCTGAACACTGAAGCTTTCTTT. The variable domain in full, with the rest retrieved from reference TRBV28 and TRBJ1-1, is DVKVTQSSRYLVKRTGEKVFLECVQDMDHENMFWYRQDPGLGLRLIYFSYDVKMKEKGDIPEGYSVSREKKERFSLILESASTNQTSMYLCASSLQLNTEAFFGQGTRLTVV.